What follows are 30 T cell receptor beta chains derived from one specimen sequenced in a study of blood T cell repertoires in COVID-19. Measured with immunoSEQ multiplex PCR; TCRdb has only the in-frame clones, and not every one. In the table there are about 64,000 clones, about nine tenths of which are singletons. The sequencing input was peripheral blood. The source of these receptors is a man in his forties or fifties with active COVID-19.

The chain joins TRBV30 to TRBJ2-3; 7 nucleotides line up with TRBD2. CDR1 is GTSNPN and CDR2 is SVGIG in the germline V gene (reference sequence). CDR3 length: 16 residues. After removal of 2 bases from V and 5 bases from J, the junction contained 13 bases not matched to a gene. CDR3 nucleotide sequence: TGTGCCTGGAGTAATAGAGCGGGACGTCCGGGAGATACGCAGTATTTT. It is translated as CAWSNRAGRPGDTQYF. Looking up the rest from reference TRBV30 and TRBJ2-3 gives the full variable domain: SQTIHQWPATLVQPVGSPLSLECTVEGTSNPNLYWYRQAAGRGLQLLFYSVGIGQISSEVPQNLSASRPQDRQFILSSKKLLLSDSGFYLCAWSNRAGRPGDTQYFGPGTRLTVL.

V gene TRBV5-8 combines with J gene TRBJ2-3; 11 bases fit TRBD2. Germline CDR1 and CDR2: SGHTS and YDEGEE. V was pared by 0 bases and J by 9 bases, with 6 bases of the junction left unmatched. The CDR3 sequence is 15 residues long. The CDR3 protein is CASSLAGTSGRTQYF. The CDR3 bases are TGTGCCAGCAGCTTGGCGGGGACTAGCGGTAGAACGCAGTATTTT.

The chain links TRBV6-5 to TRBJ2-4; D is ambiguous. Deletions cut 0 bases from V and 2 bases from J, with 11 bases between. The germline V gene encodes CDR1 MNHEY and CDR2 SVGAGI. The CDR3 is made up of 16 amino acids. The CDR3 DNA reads TGTGCCAGCAGTTACTCGGCTCCCTCCACCAAAAACATTCAGTACTTC. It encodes CASSYSAPSTKNIQYF.

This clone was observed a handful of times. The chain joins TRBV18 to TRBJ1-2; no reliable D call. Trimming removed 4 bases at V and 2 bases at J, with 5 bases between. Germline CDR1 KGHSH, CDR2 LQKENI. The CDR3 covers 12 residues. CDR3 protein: CASSLENYGYTF. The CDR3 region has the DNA TGTGCCAGCTCACTAGAGAACTATGGCTACACCTTC. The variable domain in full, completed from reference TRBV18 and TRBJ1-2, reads NAGVMQNPRHLVRRRGQEARLRCSPMKGHSHVYWYRQLPEEGLKFMVYLQKENIIDESGMPKERFSAEFPKEGPSILRIQQVVRGDSAAYFCASSLENYGYTFGSGTRLTVV.

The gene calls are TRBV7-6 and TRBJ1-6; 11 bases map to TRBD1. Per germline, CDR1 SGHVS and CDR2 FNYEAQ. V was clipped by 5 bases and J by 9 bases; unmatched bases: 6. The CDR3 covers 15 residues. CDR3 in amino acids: CASSPGQGASSPLHF. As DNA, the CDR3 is TGTGCCAGCAGCCCAGGACAGGGGGCTAGTTCACCCCTCCACTTT.

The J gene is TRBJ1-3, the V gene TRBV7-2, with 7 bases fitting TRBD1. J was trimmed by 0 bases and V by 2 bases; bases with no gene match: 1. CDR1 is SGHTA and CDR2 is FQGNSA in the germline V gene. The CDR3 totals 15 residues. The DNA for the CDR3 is TGTGCCAGCAGCTTAACAGGGGTCTCTGGAAACACCATATATTTT. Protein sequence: CASSLTGVSGNTIYF.

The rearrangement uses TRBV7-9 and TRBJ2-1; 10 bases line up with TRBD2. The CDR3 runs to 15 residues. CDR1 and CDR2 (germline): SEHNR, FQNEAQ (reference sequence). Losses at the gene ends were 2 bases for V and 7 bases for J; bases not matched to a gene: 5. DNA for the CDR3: TGTGCCAGCAGCTTACGAGCGGGGGGGCCAAATGAGCAGTTCTTC. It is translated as CASSLRAGGPNEQFF.

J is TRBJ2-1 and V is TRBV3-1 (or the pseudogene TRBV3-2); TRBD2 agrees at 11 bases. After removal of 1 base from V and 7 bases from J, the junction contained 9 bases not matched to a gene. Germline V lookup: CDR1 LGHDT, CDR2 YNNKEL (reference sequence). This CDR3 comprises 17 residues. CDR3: CASSQVGSGGAGNEQFF. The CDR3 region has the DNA TGTGCCAGCAGCCAAGTTGGTAGCGGGGGGGCCGGGAATGAGCAGTTCTTC.

The CDR3 loop reads CASSETRADTQYF. As DNA, the CDR3 is TGTGCCAGCAGTGAAACGAGGGCAGATACGCAGTATTTT. The rearrangement links TRBV6-4 to TRBJ2-3; tentatively, D is TRBD2 (5 bases). Germline V lookup: CDR1 MRHNA, CDR2 SNTAGT. V shed 3 bases and J shed 4 bases, with 8 bases lying between them. The CDR3 is made up of 13 amino acids.

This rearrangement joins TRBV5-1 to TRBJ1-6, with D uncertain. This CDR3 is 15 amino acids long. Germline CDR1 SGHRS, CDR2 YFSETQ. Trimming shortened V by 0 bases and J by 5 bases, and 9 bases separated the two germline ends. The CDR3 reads CASSLGADNNSPLHF. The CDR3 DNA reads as TGCGCCAGCAGCTTGGGGGCAGACAATAATTCACCCCTCCACTTT.

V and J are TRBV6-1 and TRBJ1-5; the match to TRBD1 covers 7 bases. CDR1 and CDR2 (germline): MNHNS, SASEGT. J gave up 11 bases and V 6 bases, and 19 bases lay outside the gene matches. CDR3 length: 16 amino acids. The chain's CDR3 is CASRERGRQAGKAQHF. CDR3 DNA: TGTGCCAGCAGGGAAAGGGGGCGGCAAGCCGGTAAGGCCCAGCATTTT.

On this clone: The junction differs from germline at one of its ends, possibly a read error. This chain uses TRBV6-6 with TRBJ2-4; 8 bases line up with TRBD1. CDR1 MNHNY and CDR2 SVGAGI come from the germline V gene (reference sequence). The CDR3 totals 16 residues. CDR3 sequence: CASSDSDRVAKNIQYF. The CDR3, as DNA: TGTGCCAGCAGTGACTCGGACAGGGTAGCCAAAAACATTCAGTACTTC.

As DNA, the CDR3 is TGTGCCAGCAGAGCCAGCGCTAACTATGGCTACACCTTC. Translated: CASRASANYGYTF. This chain connects TRBV27 to TRBJ1-2; the D is unclear. CDR1 and CDR2 (germline): MNHEY, SMNVEV (reference sequence). The CDR3 is made up of 13 amino acids. Deletions cut 6 bases from V and 0 bases from J, with 8 bases between.

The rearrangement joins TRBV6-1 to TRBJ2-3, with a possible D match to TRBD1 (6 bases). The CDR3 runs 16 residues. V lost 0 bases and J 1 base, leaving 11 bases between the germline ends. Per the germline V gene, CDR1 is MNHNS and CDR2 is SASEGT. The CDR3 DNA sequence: TGTGCCAGCAGTGAAGCGGGGGCGAGACGCACAGATACGCAGTATTTT. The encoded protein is CASSEAGARRTDTQYF.

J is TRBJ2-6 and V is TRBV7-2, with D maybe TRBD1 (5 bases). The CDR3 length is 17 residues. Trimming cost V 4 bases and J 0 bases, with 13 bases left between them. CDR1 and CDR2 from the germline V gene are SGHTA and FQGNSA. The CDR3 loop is CASSYQGWDSGANVLTF. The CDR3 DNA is TGTGCCAGCAGCTACCAGGGATGGGACTCTGGGGCCAACGTCCTGACTTTC.

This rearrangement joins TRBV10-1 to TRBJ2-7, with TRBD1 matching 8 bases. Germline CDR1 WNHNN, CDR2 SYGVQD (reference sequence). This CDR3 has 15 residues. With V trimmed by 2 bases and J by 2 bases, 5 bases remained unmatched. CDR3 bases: TGCGCCAGCAGTGAGCCCCAGGGGGCGGCCTACGAGCAGTACTTC. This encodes CASSEPQGAAYEQYF.

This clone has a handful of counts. The CDR3 region is CASSLVTISGNTIYF. CDR3 bases: TGTGCCAGCAGCTTAGTGACTATATCTGGAAACACCATATATTTT. The chain is built from TRBV7-9 and TRBJ1-3; D remains ambiguous. V dropped 1 base and J dropped 1 base, with 8 bases sitting between them. CDR3 length: 15 residues. CDR1 is SEHNR and CDR2 is FQNEAQ in the germline V gene (reference sequence).

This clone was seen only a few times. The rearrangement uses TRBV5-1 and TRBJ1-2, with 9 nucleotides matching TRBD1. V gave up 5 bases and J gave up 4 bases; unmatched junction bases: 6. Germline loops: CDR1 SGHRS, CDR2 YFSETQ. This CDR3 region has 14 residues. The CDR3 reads CASRPTGGGYGYTF. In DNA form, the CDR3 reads TGCGCCAGCAGGCCTACAGGGGGCGGCTATGGCTACACCTTC.

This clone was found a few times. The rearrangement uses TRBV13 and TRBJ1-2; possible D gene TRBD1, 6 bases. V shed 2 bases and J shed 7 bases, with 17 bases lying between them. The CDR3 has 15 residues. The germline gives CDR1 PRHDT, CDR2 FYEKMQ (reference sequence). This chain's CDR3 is CASSLRGRGVSGYTF. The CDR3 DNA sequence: TGTGCCAGCAGCTTACGCGGCAGGGGAGTAAGTGGCTACACCTTC.

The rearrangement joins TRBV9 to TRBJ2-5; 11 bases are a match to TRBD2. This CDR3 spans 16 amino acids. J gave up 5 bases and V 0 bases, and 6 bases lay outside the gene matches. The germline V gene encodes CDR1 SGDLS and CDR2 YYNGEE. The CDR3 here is CASSVVLASGRETQYF. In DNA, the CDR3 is TGTGCCAGCAGCGTAGTACTGGCTAGCGGGAGGGAGACCCAGTACTTC.

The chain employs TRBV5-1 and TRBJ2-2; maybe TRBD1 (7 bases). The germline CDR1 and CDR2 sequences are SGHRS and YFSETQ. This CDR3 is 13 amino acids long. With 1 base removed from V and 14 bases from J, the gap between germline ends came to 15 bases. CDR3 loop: CASSLRGRGALFF. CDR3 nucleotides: TGCGCCAGCAGCTTGAGGGGGCGCGGGGCACTGTTTTTT.

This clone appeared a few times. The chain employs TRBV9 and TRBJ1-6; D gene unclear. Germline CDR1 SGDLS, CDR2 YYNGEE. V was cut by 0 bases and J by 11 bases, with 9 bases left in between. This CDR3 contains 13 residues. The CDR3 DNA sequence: TGTGCCAGCAGCGTAGATACCGGTCCACCCCTCCACTTT. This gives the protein CASSVDTGPPLHF.

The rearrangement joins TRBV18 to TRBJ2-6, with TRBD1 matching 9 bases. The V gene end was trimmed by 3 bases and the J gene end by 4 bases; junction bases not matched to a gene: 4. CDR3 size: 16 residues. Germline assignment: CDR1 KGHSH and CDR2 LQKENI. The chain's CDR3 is CASSPDRGTGANVLTF. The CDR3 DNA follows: TGTGCCAGCTCACCGGACAGGGGAACAGGGGCCAACGTCCTGACTTTC.

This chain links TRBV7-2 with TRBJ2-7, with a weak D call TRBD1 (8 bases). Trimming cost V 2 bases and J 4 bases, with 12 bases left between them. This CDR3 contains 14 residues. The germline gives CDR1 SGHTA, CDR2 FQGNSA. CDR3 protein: CASSLYRGGYEQYF. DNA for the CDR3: TGTGCCAGCAGCTTATACAGGGGGGGGTACGAGCAGTACTTC.

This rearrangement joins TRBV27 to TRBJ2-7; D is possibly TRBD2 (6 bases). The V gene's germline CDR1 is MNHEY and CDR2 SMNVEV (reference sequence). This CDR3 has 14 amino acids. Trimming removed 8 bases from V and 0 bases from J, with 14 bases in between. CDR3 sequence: CASARGTLSYEQYF. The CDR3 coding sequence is TGTGCCAGCGCCCGCGGGACTCTCTCCTACGAGCAGTACTTC.

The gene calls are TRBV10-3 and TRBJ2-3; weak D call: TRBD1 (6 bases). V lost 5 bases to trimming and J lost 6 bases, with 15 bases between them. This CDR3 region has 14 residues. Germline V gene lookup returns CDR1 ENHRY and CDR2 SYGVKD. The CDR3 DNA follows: TGTGCCATCAGTACCGGGACAAGAGTGGATACGCAGTATTTT. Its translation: CAISTGTRVDTQYF.

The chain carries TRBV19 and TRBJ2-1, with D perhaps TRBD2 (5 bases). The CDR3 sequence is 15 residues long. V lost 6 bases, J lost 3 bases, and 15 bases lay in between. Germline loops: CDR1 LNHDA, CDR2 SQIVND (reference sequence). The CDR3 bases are TGTGCCAGTAGCCCTATGCCCGGGGTCTACAATGAGCAGTTCTTC. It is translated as CASSPMPGVYNEQFF.

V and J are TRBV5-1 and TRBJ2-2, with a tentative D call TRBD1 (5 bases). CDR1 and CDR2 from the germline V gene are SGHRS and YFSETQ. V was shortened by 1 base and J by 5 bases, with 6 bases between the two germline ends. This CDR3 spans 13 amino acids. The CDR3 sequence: CASSLTGTGELFF. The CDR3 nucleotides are TGCGCCAGCAGCTTGACAGGAACCGGGGAGCTGTTTTTT.

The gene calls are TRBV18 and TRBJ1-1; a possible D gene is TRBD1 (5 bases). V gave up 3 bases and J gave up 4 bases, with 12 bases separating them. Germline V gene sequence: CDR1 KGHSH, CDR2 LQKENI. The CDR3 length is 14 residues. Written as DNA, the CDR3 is TGTGCCAGCTCACCCACTTCAGGGTTCACTGAAGCTTTCTTT. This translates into CASSPTSGFTEAFF.

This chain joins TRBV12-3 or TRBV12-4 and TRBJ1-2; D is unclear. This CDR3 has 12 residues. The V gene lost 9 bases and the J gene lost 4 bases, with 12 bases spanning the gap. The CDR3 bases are TGTGCCAGGGTTAGGGAGTCCTATGGCTACACCTTC. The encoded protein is CARVRESYGYTF.